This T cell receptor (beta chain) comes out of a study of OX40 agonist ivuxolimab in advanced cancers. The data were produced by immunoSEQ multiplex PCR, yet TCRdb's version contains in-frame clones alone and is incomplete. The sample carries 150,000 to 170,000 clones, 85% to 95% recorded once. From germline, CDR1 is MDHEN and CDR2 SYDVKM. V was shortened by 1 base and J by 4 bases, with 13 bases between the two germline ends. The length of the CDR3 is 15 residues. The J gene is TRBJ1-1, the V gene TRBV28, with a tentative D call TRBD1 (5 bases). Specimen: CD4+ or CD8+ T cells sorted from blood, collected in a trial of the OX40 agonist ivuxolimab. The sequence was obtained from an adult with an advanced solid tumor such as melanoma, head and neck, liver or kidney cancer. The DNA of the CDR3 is TGTGCCAGCAGTTTATCAGGGATTGTTAGCACTGAAGCTTTCTTT. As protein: CASSLSGIVSTEAFF.